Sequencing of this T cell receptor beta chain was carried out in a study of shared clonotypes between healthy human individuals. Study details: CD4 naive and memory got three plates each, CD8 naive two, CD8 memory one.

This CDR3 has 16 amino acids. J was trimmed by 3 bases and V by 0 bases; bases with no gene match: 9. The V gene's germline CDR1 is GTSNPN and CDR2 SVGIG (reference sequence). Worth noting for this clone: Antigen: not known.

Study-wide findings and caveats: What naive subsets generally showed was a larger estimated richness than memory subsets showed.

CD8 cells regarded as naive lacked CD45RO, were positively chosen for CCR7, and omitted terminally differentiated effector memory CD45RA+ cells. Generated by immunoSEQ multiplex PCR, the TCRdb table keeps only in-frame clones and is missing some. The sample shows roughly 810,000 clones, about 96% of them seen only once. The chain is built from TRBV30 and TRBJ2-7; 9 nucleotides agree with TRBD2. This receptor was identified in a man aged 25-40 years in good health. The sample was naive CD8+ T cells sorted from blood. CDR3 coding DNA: TGTGCCTGGAGTGTACCCAGCGGGAGGTCATTCTACGAGCAGTACTTC. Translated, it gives CAWSVPSGRSFYEQYF.